This TCR beta chain stems from a study of shared clonotypes between healthy human individuals (dated by TCRdb to 2018 to 2021). Regarding the study in general: A few men and two women, aged 18 to 49 years, made up the cohort. For each donor, CD4 naive and CD4 memory were each run on three plates, CD8 naive on two plates, and CD8 memory on one plate. To estimate repertoire size and how much clonotype sharing occurs between individuals, the study deeply sequenced the blood TCR repertoires of about five healthy adults. To increase sequencing depth and limit assay-specific biases, different laboratories used diverse techniques to prepare libraries and sequence TCR repertoires. Per donor, leukapheresis produced somewhere between about 0.9 and 10 billion PBMCs.

CDR3 length: 16 amino acids, cysteine to phenylalanine. Of all the DNA, just the CDR3 is kept, 48 bases in frame from base 1. V is cut back by 4 bases and J by 1 base, with 8 bases in the junction unmatched. For CDR1 and CDR2, the germline V gene lists MDHEN and SYDVKM. Donors were healthy HIV-negative adults with no recently reported acute infections or vaccinations. Only Caucasian adults living in Nashville, Tennessee, USA were represented among the donors. CD4+ T cells were enriched by magnetic negative selection; naive cells were then positively selected on CD45RA, and the negative fraction formed the memory subset. Blood was obtained by leukapheresis, after which PBMCs were separated by Ficoll-Histopaque density gradient centrifugation and cryopreserved in liquid nitrogen vapor phase. Analytical flow cytometry was used to check the purity and quantity of every magnetically sorted T cell population. Genomic DNA was isolated from each sorted fraction and quantified by UV absorbance on a Nanodrop 2000c.

With regard to this clone: Its antigen has not been determined. Base qualities are missing; no much larger clone stands one base away.

Using the deep immunoSEQ assay, TCR CDR3 regions were amplified from genomic DNA by multiplex PCR. For each cell subset, the extracted genomic DNA was distributed evenly across all wells of several immunoSEQ 96-well plates, and each plate served as one replicate. For sorted subsets, each replicate PCR was loaded with approximately 200 ng genomic DNA, equivalent to roughly 30,000 T cell genomes. Purified libraries were measured with a Qubit 3.0 fluorometer, size-checked on a Bioanalyzer 2100, and measured again with the KAPA Library Quantification kit. A separate single-read 150-cycle Illumina NextSeq 550 flow cell was used to sequence each immunoSEQ 96-well plate. Under the source paper's analysis protocol: Because the immunoSEQ output held only junctional sequences and lacked quality scores, the filtering could not match the filtering applied to full-length reads. To assign V/J genes and CDR3, sequences were annotated using PyIR, a Python wrapper for IgBLAST v1.9, with IMGT germline references. Reads were filtered out if the reads had weak V/J assignments (E-value above 1e-6), no CDR3, stop codons, out-of-frame junctions, or ambiguous translated residues. V3J clonotypes were defined as sequences sharing an identical inferred V gene, J gene, and CDR3 amino acid sequence. Percentage overlap between repertoires was computed as shared unique clonotypes divided by the size of the smaller repertoire. Repertoire richness was assessed with RTK rarefaction, the Chao1 estimator, and Recon v2.1 estimates of unobserved clonotypes. Generation probabilities were computed with OLGA for all TCRbeta clonotypes obtained by the gDNA method from a few donors. TCRdb limited this immuneACCESS table to in-frame rearrangements with V and J called. A share of clones is missing; checked studies link under half to unresolved V genes, and the rest is unexplained. V, J and clone size reflect that table, while D and trimming were determined from the DNA. In this sample the table shows 1,100,000 or so clones, around 78% of which occur a single time. The leading ten clones occupy about 0.52% of the sample.

General study outcomes and caveats: Pairwise subsampling indicated that sequencing depth was expected to affect the degree of clonotype sharing among donors. The small number of donors limited the genetic and exposure-history diversity represented. Higher generation probabilities were observed for clonotypes shared by all four sorted-subset donors than for non-shared clonotypes. Naive subsets generally had larger estimated clonotype richness than memory subsets did. Sampling was restricted to blood, and TCR repertoires in tissue are likely to differ from TCR repertoires in blood. When several donors were compared, the shared fraction of clonotypes was 5% to 6.5% for naive CD4, roughly 3.3% for naive CD8, more than 2% for memory CD4, and roughly 0.43% for memory CD8. Even with the large sequencing depth, rarefaction of the sorted-subset datasets indicated that sequencing was incomplete.

The sequencing sample was made of memory CD4+ T cells from PBMCs. The cell subset or site label for this specimen denotes: CD45RA-negative fraction. The sequence derives from a man younger than 35 in good health. Some clones in this sample may be carry-over from other donors' samples. Recombination joined TRBV28 with TRBJ2-3, with 7 bases in between that match TRBD1. The nucleotides read TGTGCCAGCAGTTCGACTCCGGGACAGCGCACAGATACGCAGTATTTT. Its coded protein is CASSSTPGQRTDTQYF.